The rows below give T cell receptor beta chains drawn from one sample of a study of a mutant IDH1 vaccine in newly diagnosed glioma. No antigen has been assigned to these receptors. The protocol was immunoSEQ multiplex PCR, while the TCRdb copy is restricted to in-frame clones and leaves out a portion. This sample has tens of thousands of clones, with 74% found just once. This specimen was PBMCs, taken from a glioma patient whose treatment included an IDH1 peptide vaccine. Receptor source: a man in his fifties with glioma. The CDR3 runs from the conserved cysteine through the conserved F or W. The D gene is left open where the match is weak. The listing skips clone size in some rows; elsewhere it reads once, few, many or a size class.

v_call	clone_size	j_call	d_call	cdr3_nt	cdr3_aa
TRBV30	.	TRBJ2-1	.	TGTGCCTGGAGTGTAGGGCTCTCCCTCGAGTTCTTC	CAWSVGLSLEFF
TRBV27	.	TRBJ2-2	.	TGTGCCAGCAGTTCCACTTTCCCCGGGGGACTGGGCGGGGAGCTGTTTTTT	CASSSTFPGGLGGELFF
TRBV6-5	.	TRBJ1-2	TRBD1	TGTGCCAGCAGAAGGACAGGGGTTTTGAACTATGGCTACACCTTC	CASRRTGVLNYGYTF
TRBV7-2	.	TRBJ1-2	TRBD1	TGTGCCAGCAGCCTCCGGACAGGCGATGGCTACACCTTC	CASSLRTGDGYTF
TRBV7-9	.	TRBJ2-1	.	TGTGCCAGCAGTCCCTACAGGTCCTACAATGAGCAGTTCTTC	CASSPYRSYNEQFF
TRBV13	few	TRBJ1-1	.	TGTGCCAGCAGCTTGAGCAGAAACACTGAAGCTTTCTTT	CASSLSRNTEAFF
TRBV6-1	.	TRBJ2-7	TRBD1	TGTGCCAGCCGGGACAGGGGAACCTACGAGCAGTACTTC	CASRDRGTYEQYF
TRBV29-1	.	TRBJ2-3	TRBD2	TGCAGCGTTGCACTTAGCGGGACCACAGATACGCAGTATTTT	CSVALSGTTDTQYF
TRBV10-3	.	TRBJ1-3	.	TGTGCCATCAGTGAGTCGAGAGCAGGGGGAAACACCATATATTTT	CAISESRAGGNTIYF
TRBV5-1	.	TRBJ2-1	.	TGCGCCAGCAGCTTGGCGGGGGCAGACCAGGATGAGCAGTTCTTC	CASSLAGADQDEQFF